These 3 T cell receptor beta chains share one sample of origin, sequenced in a study of shared clonotypes between healthy human individuals. Libraries were prepared by immunoSEQ multiplex PCR; TCRdb keeps only in-frame clonotypes and omits some of them. The sample lists more than 400,000 clones; about 96% were seen once. The specimen was naive CD4+ T cells sorted from blood. Described subset: CD45RA+ positively selected. These receptors were obtained from a woman between 25 and 40 years old in good health.

V and J are TRBV28 and TRBJ1-1, with D perhaps TRBD1 (6 bases). CDR1 MDHEN and CDR2 SYDVKM come from the germline V gene. This CDR3 is 15 amino acids long. Trimming removed 4 bases at V and 2 bases at J, with 14 bases between. The chain's CDR3 is CASSSQGRGNTEAFF. CDR3 DNA: TGTGCCAGCAGTTCTCAGGGGCGCGGTAACACTGAAGCTTTCTTT.

This rearrangement joins TRBV28 to TRBJ2-2, with 10 positions matching TRBD1. V was clipped by 5 bases and J by 5 bases; unmatched bases: 8. Looked up from germline, CDR1 is MDHEN and CDR2 is SYDVKM. The CDR3 totals 16 residues. The CDR3 DNA reads TGTGCCAGCAGTGATCCGGGACAGGGGTTAACCGGGGAGCTGTTTTTT. Protein sequence: CASSDPGQGLTGELFF.

The chain carries TRBV11-3 and TRBJ1-1; D possibly corresponds to TRBD1 (5 bases). The germline V gene has CDR1 SGHNT and CDR2 YENEEA. This CDR3 spans 13 amino acids. Trimming removed 3 bases from V and 3 bases from J, with 8 bases in between. The CDR3 nucleotides are TGTGCCAGCAGCTTCGTGGGGGACACTGAAGCTTTCTTT. The encoded protein is CASSFVGDTEAFF.